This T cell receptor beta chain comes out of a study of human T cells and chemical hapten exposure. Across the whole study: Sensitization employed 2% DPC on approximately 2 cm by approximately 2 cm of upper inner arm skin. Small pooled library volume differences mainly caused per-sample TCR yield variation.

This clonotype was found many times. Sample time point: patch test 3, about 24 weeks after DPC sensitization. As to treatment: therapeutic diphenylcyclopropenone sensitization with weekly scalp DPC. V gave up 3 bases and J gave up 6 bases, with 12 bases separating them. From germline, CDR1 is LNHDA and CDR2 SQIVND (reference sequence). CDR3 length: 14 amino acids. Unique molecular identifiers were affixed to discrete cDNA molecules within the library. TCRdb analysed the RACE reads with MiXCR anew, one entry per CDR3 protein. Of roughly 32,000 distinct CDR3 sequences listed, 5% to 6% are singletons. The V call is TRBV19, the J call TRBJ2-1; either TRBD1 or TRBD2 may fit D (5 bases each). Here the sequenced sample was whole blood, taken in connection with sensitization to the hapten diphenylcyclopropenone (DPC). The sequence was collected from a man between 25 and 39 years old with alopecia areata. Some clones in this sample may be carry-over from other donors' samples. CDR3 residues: CASSITGPSNEQFF. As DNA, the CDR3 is TGTGCCAGTAGTATCACGGGACCCTCCAATGAGCAGTTCTTC. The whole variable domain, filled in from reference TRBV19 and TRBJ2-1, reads DGGITQSPKYLFRKEGQNVTLSCEQNLNHDAMYWYRQDPGQGLRLIYYSQIVNDFQKGDIAEGYSVSREKKESFPLTVTSAQKNPTAFYLCASSITGPSNEQFFGPGTRLTVL.